The rows below give T cell receptor beta chains drawn from one sample of a study of blood T cells in healthy people across ages. TCRdb reprocessed the 5' RACE reads with MiXCR, giving one entry per CDR3 protein. The sample includes about 1.5 million distinct CDR3 sequences, approximately 43% seen only once; the top ten take under 5%. The source material was blood. These TCRs come from a woman aged 18-35 years in good health. Both conserved end residues are part of each CDR3. Each record gives: D gene, clone size, V gene, J gene, CDR3 DNA, CDR3 protein. The D gene is left open where the match is weak. Clone sizes are given selectively: once, few, many, or a class where the clone is expanded.

.	few	TRBV6-6	TRBJ1-1	TGTGCCAGCAGCCGACGACGGGGCGTGGTCACTGAAGCTTTCTTT	CASSRRRGVVTEAFF
TRBD1	.	TRBV28	TRBJ1-4	TGTGCCAGCAGTGACAGGGTGGGAAATGAAAAACTGTTTTTT	CASSDRVGNEKLFF
.	few	TRBV7-6	TRBJ2-7	TGTGCCAGCAGCTTAGTCAGCTCTGGGGACGAGCAGTACTTC	CASSLVSSGDEQYF
.	.	TRBV29-1	TRBJ2-3	TGCAGCGTTGAAGGTACTAGGGGGTTTGCAGATACGCAGTATTTT	CSVEGTRGFADTQYF
.	few	TRBV15	TRBJ1-5	TGTGCCACCAGCAGAGATGCAGGGAAGGAGCAGCCCCAGCATTTT	CATSRDAGKEQPQHF
.	few	TRBV4-3	TRBJ2-1	TGCGCCAGCAGCCAAGATTCAGTCGGATCTACCTACAATGAGCAGTTCTTC	CASSQDSVGSTYNEQFF
TRBD1	.	TRBV7-2	TRBJ1-1	TGTGCCAGCAGCCCCCCCGGACAGGTCCGATGGTTGAACACTGAAGCTTTCTTT	CASSPPGQVRWLNTEAFF
.	.	TRBV12-3/TRBV12-4	TRBJ1-2	TGTGCCAGCAGTTTTCAGCTATATGGCTTCTCTGGCTACACCTTC	CASSFQLYGFSGYTF
TRBD1	.	TRBV5-1	TRBJ2-7	TGCGCCAGCAGAAACGGACAGGGCACTATAGGAACCTACGAGCAGTACTTC	CASRNGQGTIGTYEQYF
.	.	TRBV28	TRBJ1-1	TGTGCCAGCAGTTTTGTACAGGGAAGGACTGAAGCTTTCTTT	CASSFVQGRTEAFF
.	.	TRBV3-1	TRBJ1-4	TGTGCCAGCAGCCGGGGACGGTCAACTAATGAAAAACTGTTTTTT	CASSRGRSTNEKLFF
TRBD1	.	TRBV7-2	TRBJ2-7	TGTGCCAGCAGCGTGACAGGGTTGTTCGAGCAGTACTTC	CASSVTGLFEQYF
.	few	TRBV7-2	TRBJ2-7	TGTGCCAGCAGCTTCGTTCGAGGGGCCCAGTACTTC	CASSFVRGAQYF
TRBD1	.	TRBV20-1	TRBJ1-2	TGCAGTGCTAGAGATCCCGGACAGGGTACCTATGGCTACACCTTC	CSARDPGQGTYGYTF
TRBD2	.	TRBV29-1	TRBJ2-1	TGCAGCACCGCACTAGCGGGAGGGGAGAAGTTCTTC	CSTALAGGEKFF
.	many	TRBV29-1	TRBJ2-3	TGCAGCGTTGAGGATACGCAGTATTTT	CSVEDTQYF
TRBD2	many	TRBV27	TRBJ2-7	TGTGCCAGCAGTTTCGCGGGAGTCTCATACGAGCAGTACTTC	CASSFAGVSYEQYF
TRBD2	few	TRBV4-1	TRBJ2-7	TGCGCCAGCAGCCAAGATTGGGAGCGGGAGGGAAACTACGAGCAGTACTTC	CASSQDWEREGNYEQYF
.	.	TRBV7-2	TRBJ2-2	TGTGCCAGCAGTCTTATCGGGGCCACCGGGGAGCTGTTTTTT	CASSLIGATGELFF
.	few	TRBV27	TRBJ2-5	TGTGCCAGCAGTTTACCAGCCGTGCGGGAAGAGACCCAGTACTTC	CASSLPAVREETQYF
.	once	TRBV4-3	TRBJ1-1	TGCGCCAGCAGCCAAGGACTCCGATTGGGCACTGAAGCTTTCTTT	CASSQGLRLGTEAFF
.	few	TRBV29-1	TRBJ2-3	TGCAGCGTTGTTGGGGACACAACCTGGACGCAGTATTTT	CSVVGDTTWTQYF
.	many	TRBV12-3/TRBV12-4	TRBJ1-2	TGTGCCAGCACCCCGGACTGGCGCTACACCTTC	CASTPDWRYTF
.	.	TRBV21-1	TRBJ1-4	TGTGCCAGCACCCCGGATGAAAAACTGTTTTTT	CASTPDEKLFF
.	.	TRBV12-3/TRBV12-4	TRBJ2-5	TGTGCCAGCACTAACCCTTTAGGTGGGGAGACCCAGTACTTC	CASTNPLGGETQYF
TRBD2	.	TRBV2	TRBJ2-5	TGTGCCAGCACCGAGGGACTAGCGGAGACCCAGTACTTC	CASTEGLAETQYF
TRBD2	.	TRBV7-2	TRBJ2-7	TGTGCCAGCAGCTCCCGCACACGGGGGGATTCCTACGAGCAGTACTTC	CASSSRTRGDSYEQYF
.	.	TRBV6-2/TRBV6-3	TRBJ2-3	TGTGCCAGCAGTTACTGGCCCGACTCGGAGGGCACAGATACGCAGTATTTT	CASSYWPDSEGTDTQYF
.	.	TRBV20-1	TRBJ1-1	TGCAGTGCCAGTCAATCGGGCCCTAGAGCTTTCTTT	CSASQSGPRAFF
.	few	TRBV12-3/TRBV12-4	TRBJ1-1	TGTGCCAGCAGTCTAGTTCGAGGAGCTTTCTTT	CASSLVRGAFF
.	few	TRBV20-1	TRBJ1-2	TGCAGTGCTAAGGGGTCTGTGGTCCATGGCTACACCTTC	CSAKGSVVHGYTF
.	.	TRBV7-9	TRBJ2-7	TGTGCCAGCAGCTTTTGGCGCCACGGGGTTGGCGAGCAGTACTTC	CASSFWRHGVGEQYF
.	.	TRBV28	TRBJ1-1	TGTGCCAGCAGTTCCCCCGGCAGCACTGAAGCTTTCTTT	CASSSPGSTEAFF
.	few	TRBV20-1	TRBJ2-5	TGCAGTGCTAGACCAACCGGGGCCAGGGAGACCCAGTACTTC	CSARPTGARETQYF
.	few	TRBV14	TRBJ1-2	TGTGCCAGCAGCCGAAACAGGGCTGGCTACACCTTC	CASSRNRAGYTF
TRBD2	few	TRBV6-5	TRBJ2-7	TGTGCCAGCAGTTACTTTCCCGGGACTAGCATCTACGAGCAGTACTTC	CASSYFPGTSIYEQYF
TRBD2	.	TRBV27	TRBJ2-3	TGTGCCAGCATCGCGGGGGGAACAGGTACGCAGTATTTT	CASIAGGTGTQYF
.	.	TRBV28	TRBJ1-2	TGTGCCAGCAGTTTTTCAGGGCGACTTGGCTACACCTTC	CASSFSGRLGYTF
.	.	TRBV20-1	TRBJ2-5	TGCAGTGCTAGTTCGAGAAGTGGACTTCTTATGTACCAAGAGACCCAGTACTTC	CSASSRSGLLMYQETQYF
TRBD2	few	TRBV10-3	TRBJ2-5	TGTGCCATCAGTGAACCGGGACTACAAGAGACCCAGTACTTC	CAISEPGLQETQYF
.	few	TRBV7-2	TRBJ2-3	TGTGCCAGCAGCTTGGGACAGGTTCCGCGGGAGTCGCGCACGCAGTATTTT	CASSLGQVPRESRTQYF
.	.	TRBV27	TRBJ1-1	TGTGCCAGCAGCTTGAGGCCAGGGGTAACTGAAGCTTTCTTT	CASSLRPGVTEAFF
TRBD1	.	TRBV5-8	TRBJ2-7	TGTGCCAGCAGCAACTTAAGACAGGGGGCCTACGAGCAGTACTTC	CASSNLRQGAYEQYF
.	.	TRBV4-1	TRBJ1-5	TGCGCCAGCAGCCAGTCCCCACAGGGAAGTCAGCCCCAGGATTTT	CASSQSPQGSQPQDF
.	few	TRBV10-3	TRBJ1-2	TGTGCCATCCGGCCCGAATCCTATGGCTACACCTTC	CAIRPESYGYTF
TRBD1	few	TRBV10-3	TRBJ2-1	TGTGCCATCAGTGAGTCGAATACAGGGGGCTACAATGAGCAGTTCTTC	CAISESNTGGYNEQFF
.	once	TRBV20-1	TRBJ1-6	TGCAGTGCGGGAGCAGACCATTCACCCCTCCACTTT	CSAGADHSPLHF
TRBD2	.	TRBV7-2	TRBJ2-1	TGTGCCAGCAGCTTACTAGCGGGAGGGACAAGCTCCTACAATGAGCAGTTCTTC	CASSLLAGGTSSYNEQFF
TRBD2	.	TRBV4-1	TRBJ2-3	TGCGCCAGCAGCCAAGACGAGGGAGGGGTGGATACGCAGTATTTT	CASSQDEGGVDTQYF
TRBD2	.	TRBV18	TRBJ2-3	TGTGCCAGCTCACCCCCTGGACTAGCTTACACAGATACGCAGTATTTT	CASSPPGLAYTDTQYF
.	many	TRBV4-3	TRBJ2-6	TGCGCCAGCAGCCAATCGACAGGTACCGACTCTGGGGCCAACGTCCTGACTTTC	CASSQSTGTDSGANVLTF
.	.	TRBV5-8	TRBJ2-2	TGTGCCAGCAGCCACACAGGGATAAACACCGGGGAGCTGTTTTTT	CASSHTGINTGELFF
.	few	TRBV6-5	TRBJ2-5	TGTGCCAGCAGTTACAATAGCCAAGAGACCCAGTACTTC	CASSYNSQETQYF
.	.	TRBV27	TRBJ1-4	TGTGCCAGCAGGGTTAACGGACTGGGCCATGAAAAACTGTTTTTT	CASRVNGLGHEKLFF